This TCR beta chain came from a study of vaccination and CD4 T cells after COVID-19. Study-wide context: In the convalescent cohort, there were six males and four females, two of them Hispanic.

The germline V gene encodes CDR1 SGHTA and CDR2 FQGNSA. CDR3 length equals 13 residues. The germline V and J ends were trimmed by 5 bases and 2 bases, with 7 bases remaining between them. The Oncomine TCR Beta short-read assay sequenced DNA from cultured CD4+ T cells. Extraction of genomic DNA was performed on cultured CD4+ T cells. Via MiXCR, TCRdb re-called the PCR reads, giving one row per CDR3 protein. The sample lists around 6,900 distinct CDR3 sequences, roughly a third seen once, with under 45% in the top ten. Treatment in this sample: roughly 10-day PBMC culture with coronavirus spike peptide pools or control peptides (ViraFEST assay). CD4+ T cells of the unexposed donor were collected before the COVID-19 pandemic (2011-2018). This clonotype was seen a handful of times. As yet, its antigen is unknown.

This sequence originates from a human donor in good health. Sample: CD4+ T cells from blood, cultured in vitro. The rearrangement links TRBV7-2 to TRBJ1-5, with unresolved D. CDR3 in DNA: TGTGCCAGCAGCCCCAGTGGCAATCAGCCCCAGCATTTT. Translation gives CASSPSGNQPQHF.